The 25 T cell receptor beta chains given below trace back to one sample, sequenced in a study of T cells in Graves' hyperthyroidism and ophthalmopathy (dated by TCRdb to between 2019 and 2020). Library preparation employed multiplex PCR. These reads were obtained on an Illumina HiSeq 2000. Amplification of TCR beta CDR3 regions was carried out from RNA transcripts. The first round of RT-PCR for the TCR CDR3 was performed with the HTBI primer set and the Qiagen OneStep RT-PCR kit. TCRdb itself trimmed the public reads at Q25 with fastp, ran MiXCR and retained productive beta chains. Each CDR3 protein gets just one entry, which takes the most common genes and DNA from the rows behind it. Across this sample there are approximately 25,000 distinct CDR3 sequences, with under 55% seen only once. The biggest ten clones account for 10% to 13% of the sample. Sequenced material: blood. These receptors originate from a woman younger than 45 with Graves' hyperthyroidism.

Ten or more counts support this clonotype. The chain couples TRBV6-1 to TRBJ2-1, with D perhaps matching TRBD1 (5 bases). Trimming cost V 7 bases and J 7 bases, with 17 bases left between them. Germline loops: CDR1 MNHNS, CDR2 SASEGT. The CDR3 covers 14 residues. Here the CDR3 reads CASISKQVPNEQFF. CDR3 DNA sequence: TGTGCCAGCATTTCGAAACAGGTCCCTAATGAGCAGTTCTTC.

This clonotype was picked up one time. The junction departs from the called germline gene at one end, perhaps through a read error. The chain is built from TRBV29-1 and TRBJ2-6; 9 positions agree with TRBD1. Germline CDR1 and CDR2: SQVTM and ANQGSEA. This CDR3 is 12 amino acids long. CDR3 sequence reads: CSAEGTGRTEAF. The CDR3 DNA sequence: TGCAGCGCCGAAGGGACAGGGAGAACTGAAGCTTTC.

This clonotype was seen a few times. The chain carries TRBV9 and TRBJ2-5; the D gene is possibly TRBD2 (6 bases). Per the germline V gene, CDR1 is SGDLS and CDR2 is YYNGEE. The length of the CDR3 is 15 residues. Trimming took off 0 bases at V and 4 bases at J, with 13 bases between the two ends. In DNA, the CDR3 is TGTGCCAGCAGCGTAGGGACTACAAGAGGAGAGACCCAGTACTTC. This translates into CASSVGTTRGETQYF.

The chain carries TRBV30 and TRBJ2-2; 7 nucleotides agree with TRBD1. V lost 6 bases to trimming and J lost 7 bases; unmatched junction nucleotides: 11. The CDR3 totals 14 residues. The V gene's germline CDR1 is GTSNPN and CDR2 SVGIG (reference sequence). CDR3: CACTPLQGYGELFF. CDR3 DNA sequence: TGTGCCTGTACTCCCCTACAGGGGTACGGGGAGCTGTTTTTT. Combining the CDR3 with reference TRBV30 and TRBJ2-2 gives the whole variable domain SQTIHQWPATLVQPVGSPLSLECTVEGTSNPNLYWYRQAAGRGLQLLFYSVGIGQISSEVPQNLSASRPQDRQFILSSKKLLLSDSGFYLCACTPLQGYGELFFGEGSRLTVL.

V is TRBV19 and J is TRBJ2-5; 9 bases line up with TRBD2. Per the germline V gene, CDR1 is LNHDA and CDR2 is SQIVND (reference sequence). The CDR3 has 15 residues. J lost 4 bases, V lost 5 bases, and 8 bases had no gene match. The CDR3 spells CASSPLAGVGETQYF. CDR3 coding DNA: TGTGCCAGTAGTCCTTTAGCGGGAGTGGGAGAGACCCAGTACTTC.

The chain carries TRBV7-2 and TRBJ1-3; perhaps TRBD1 as D (5 bases). The CDR3 consists of 20 residues. CDR1 and CDR2 (germline): SGHTA, FQGNSA. V lost 3 bases and J lost 0, with 24 bases in between. The CDR3 coding sequence is TGTGCCAGCAGCTTGAGCTGGGGCGGAGTGGGGACCTACTCTGGAAACACCATATATTTT. Its translation is CASSLSWGGVGTYSGNTIYF.

This chain joins TRBV20-1 and TRBJ1-5, with a weak D call TRBD1 (6 bases). The germline V gene has CDR1 DFQATT and CDR2 SNEGSKA (reference sequence). Trimming stripped 1 base from V and 11 bases from J, with 24 bases between. The CDR3 has 16 amino acids. CDR3 nucleotides: TGCAGTGCTAGAGGATCTAGGACAGACATCCAAGAGACCCAGCATTTT. Translated: CSARGSRTDIQETQHF.

The rearrangement links TRBV7-2 to TRBJ2-7, with TRBD1 matching 9 bases. The germline V gene encodes CDR1 SGHTA and CDR2 FQGNSA. CDR3 size: 15 residues. J was trimmed by 7 bases and V by 0 bases; bases with no gene match: 7. The CDR3 DNA reads as TGTGCCAGCAGCTTAGCGATACAGGGGGCGACGGAGCAGTACTTC. It yields the protein CASSLAIQGATEQYF.

Concerning this clonotype: The junction does not match germline at one end; this may be a read error. The J gene is TRBJ2-7, the V gene TRBV3-1; tentative D call: TRBD2 (5 bases). The germline V gene encodes CDR1 LGHDT and CDR2 YNNKEL (reference sequence). The CDR3 has 11 residues. The CDR3 sequence is CASSNSGEKHF. The CDR3 DNA follows: TGTGCCAGCAGTAACAGCGGAGAGAAGCACTTC.

The chain employs TRBV15 and TRBJ1-5; 8 nucleotides line up with TRBD1. The germline V gene encodes CDR1 LNHNV and CDR2 YYDKDF (reference sequence). V lost 1 base to trimming and J lost 6 bases; unmatched junction nucleotides: 2. The CDR3 is made up of 14 amino acids. The CDR3 spells CATSRAGGAQPQHF. Written as DNA, the CDR3 is TGTGCCACCAGCAGAGCAGGGGGCGCTCAGCCCCAGCATTTT.

Judged by abundance, this clonotype is medium-sized (0.01 to 0.1%). The chain has TRBV7-8 and TRBJ1-5; perhaps TRBD1 as D (5 bases). Trimming took off 3 bases at V and 3 bases at J, with 12 bases between the two ends. The CDR3 has 15 amino acids. Germline CDR1 reads SGHVS; CDR2 reads FQNEAQ. The CDR3: CASSFGGGSNQPQHF. CDR3 nucleotide sequence: TGTGCCAGCAGCTTTGGGGGGGGGTCCAATCAGCCCCAGCATTTT.

This clonotype is medium-sized (0.01 to 0.1%) by share. V is TRBV20-1 and J is TRBJ1-2; D uncertain. Deletions cut 0 bases from V and 6 bases from J, with 11 bases between. From germline, CDR1 is DFQATT and CDR2 SNEGSKA (reference sequence). The CDR3 has 13 residues. The CDR3 region is CSARDLGFHGYTF. Written as DNA, the CDR3 is TGCAGTGCTAGAGATTTGGGGTTCCATGGCTACACCTTC.

This clonotype was counted at least ten times. This chain connects TRBV5-1 to TRBJ2-6; D unresolved. Trimming pared 6 bases from V and 4 bases from J, leaving 8 bases between. Germline V gives CDR1 SGHRS, CDR2 YFSETQ. This CDR3 region has 13 residues. This chain's CDR3 is CASTTAGANVLTF. The CDR3 DNA follows: TGCGCCAGCACGACGGCCGGGGCCAACGTCCTGACTTTC.

This clonotype came up many times. This chain links TRBV20-1 with TRBJ1-4; D is perhaps TRBD1 (6 bases). Trimming removed 6 bases from V and 6 bases from J, with 17 bases in between. The CDR3 spans 14 residues. Germline values: CDR1 DFQATT, CDR2 SNEGSKA (reference sequence). The CDR3 loop reads CSAPAGGRDEKLFF. The CDR3 coding sequence is TGCAGTGCCCCGGCGGGGGGGCGGGATGAAAAACTGTTTTTT.

The table lists this clonotype with many counts. V and J are TRBV9 and TRBJ2-3; D is unclear. Per the germline V gene, CDR1 is SGDLS and CDR2 is YYNGEE. The length of the CDR3 is 15 residues. V shed 0 bases and J shed 3 bases, with 11 bases lying between them. The CDR3 nucleotides read TGTGCCAGCAGCGTAGGGGTCAGCAAAACAGATACGCAGTATTTT. Translated, it gives CASSVGVSKTDTQYF.

The rearrangement links TRBV2 to TRBJ2-1, with TRBD2 matching over 8 bases. Germline V gene sequence: CDR1 SNHLY, CDR2 FYNNEI. This CDR3 has 13 residues. The junction had 4 bases not matched to a gene; V was cut back by 0 bases and J by 12 bases. CDR3 nucleotide sequence: TGTGCCAGCAGTGAAGCTGGGACTAGGCGGCAGTTCTTC. Amino acid sequence: CASSEAGTRRQFF.

The count of this clonotype is one. The V and J genes are TRBV20-1 and TRBJ1-1, with 7 bases lining up with TRBD1. Germline assignment: CDR1 DFQATT and CDR2 SNEGSKA (reference sequence). This CDR3 has 15 amino acids. The ends lost 5 bases at V and 2 bases at J; junction bases unmatched: 11. The CDR3 is CSAHSKAGGNTEAFF. CDR3 sequence (DNA): TGCAGTGCTCATAGCAAGGCAGGGGGAAACACTGAAGCTTTCTTT.

This clonotype was found many times. The genes are TRBV5-1 and TRBJ2-1; D call uncertain. In germline, CDR1 is SGHRS, CDR2 YFSETQ. The CDR3 length is 16 residues. V gave up 4 bases and J gave up 4 bases, with 18 bases separating them. The chain's CDR3 is CASSGRLTASYNEQFF. In DNA, the CDR3 is TGCGCCAGCAGCGGCCGACTTACTGCTTCGTACAATGAGCAGTTCTTC.

This chain connects TRBV7-9 to TRBJ2-1; 12 positions match TRBD2. This CDR3 comprises 17 residues. Germline V gene lookup returns CDR1 SEHNR and CDR2 FQNEAQ (reference sequence). Trimming cost V 4 bases and J 7 bases; bases outside gene matches: 11. CDR3 in amino acids: CASSSRPTSGSGNEQFF. In nucleotides, the CDR3 is TGTGCCAGCAGCTCCCGACCGACTAGCGGGAGCGGTAATGAGCAGTTCTTC.

A remark on this clonotype: Compared with germline, one end of the junction differs, possibly owing to a read error. Here the CDR3 reads CTSGPGPQPYNEQFF. CDR3 DNA sequence: TGTACCAGCGGCCCCGGGCCCCAACCTTACAATGAGCAGTTCTTC. The chain links TRBV5-4 to TRBJ2-1, with a weak D call TRBD2 (5 bases). Germline-derived CDR1 and CDR2 are SGHNT and YYREEE (reference sequence). This CDR3 is 15 amino acids long.

V gene TRBV20-1 combines with J gene TRBJ1-1, with 7 nucleotides matching TRBD1. Per the germline V gene, CDR1 is DFQATT and CDR2 is SNEGSKA (reference sequence). The CDR3 runs 13 residues. V dropped 0 bases and J dropped 11; count of bases not matched to a gene: 9. CDR3 sequence: CSARDHQGVYAFF. In nucleotides, the CDR3 is TGCAGTGCTAGAGACCATCAGGGGGTGTATGCTTTCTTT.

In its sample, this clonotype ranks as medium-sized. The chain combines TRBV25-1 with TRBJ2-1, with 8 bases identical to TRBD1. Trimming took 4 bases from V and 7 from J; bases not matched to a gene: 12. Per the germline V gene, CDR1 is MGHDK and CDR2 is SYGVNS. The CDR3 is made up of 16 amino acids. The CDR3 spells CASSGTTGGLWNEQFF. The CDR3 DNA reads TGTGCCAGCAGTGGAACAACAGGGGGACTGTGGAATGAGCAGTTCTTC.

DNA of the CDR3: TGTGCCAGCAGACGAACGTCCCCGGGGGACAATGAGCAGTTCTTC. Translating gives CASRRTSPGDNEQFF. The chain carries TRBV6-5 and TRBJ2-1, with D possibly matching TRBD2 (6 bases). The length of the CDR3 is 15 residues. Germline V gene data show CDR1 as MNHEY and CDR2 as SVGAGI. Deletions cut 6 bases from V and 5 bases from J, with 17 bases between.

This clonotype was counted many times. This sequence joins TRBV19 and TRBJ2-5; D uncertain. The CDR3 is 14 residues long. CDR1 LNHDA and CDR2 SQIVND come from the germline V gene (reference sequence). Trimming removed 7 bases at V and 1 base at J, with 13 bases between. The CDR3 region is CASTPGPVQETQYF. CDR3 nucleotides: TGTGCCAGTACCCCCGGACCCGTCCAAGAGACCCAGTACTTC. The full variable domain, its missing parts supplied by reference TRBV19 and TRBJ2-5, is DGGITQSPKYLFRKEGQNVTLSCEQNLNHDAMYWYRQDPGQGLRLIYYSQIVNDFQKGDIAEGYSVSREKKESFPLTVTSAQKNPTAFYLCASTPGPVQETQYFGPGTRLLVL.

The chain uses TRBV5-8 and TRBJ1-5; the D gene is possibly TRBD1 (5 bases). The V end lost 4 bases, the J end lost 7 bases, and 15 bases lay between the germline ends. The germline CDR1 and CDR2 sequences are SGHTS and YDEGEE. CDR3 length: 14 amino acids. The CDR3 DNA follows: TGTGCCAGCAGCCCGTGGACATGGAAGCAGCCCCAGCATTTT. Its protein product is CASSPWTWKQPQHF.